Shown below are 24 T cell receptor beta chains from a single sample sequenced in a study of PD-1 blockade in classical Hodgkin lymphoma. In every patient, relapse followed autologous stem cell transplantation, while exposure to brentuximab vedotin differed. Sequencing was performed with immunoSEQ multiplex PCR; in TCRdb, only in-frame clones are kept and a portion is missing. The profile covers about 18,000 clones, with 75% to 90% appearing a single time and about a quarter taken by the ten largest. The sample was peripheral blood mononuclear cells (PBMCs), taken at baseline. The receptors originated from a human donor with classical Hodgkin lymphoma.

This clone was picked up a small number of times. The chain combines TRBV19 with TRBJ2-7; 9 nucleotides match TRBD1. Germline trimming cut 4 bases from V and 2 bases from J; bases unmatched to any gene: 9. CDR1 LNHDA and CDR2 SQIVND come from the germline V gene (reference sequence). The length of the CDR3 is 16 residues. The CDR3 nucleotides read TGTGCCAGTAGTAGCCGCCTCGGGACAGGGACCTACGAGCAGTACTTC. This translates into CASSSRLGTGTYEQYF.

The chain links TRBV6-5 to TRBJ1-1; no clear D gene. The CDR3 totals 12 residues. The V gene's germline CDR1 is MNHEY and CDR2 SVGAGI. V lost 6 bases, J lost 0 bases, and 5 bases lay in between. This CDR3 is CASRKLNTEAFF. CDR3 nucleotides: TGTGCCAGCAGGAAGTTGAACACTGAAGCTTTCTTT.

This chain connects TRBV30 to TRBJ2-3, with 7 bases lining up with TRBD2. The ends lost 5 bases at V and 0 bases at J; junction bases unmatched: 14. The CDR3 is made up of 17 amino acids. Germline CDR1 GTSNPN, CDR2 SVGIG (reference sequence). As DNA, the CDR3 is TGTGCCTGGGCCCCTGGGGCCCTAGCGGCGAGCACAGATACGCAGTATTTT. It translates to CAWAPGALAASTDTQYF.

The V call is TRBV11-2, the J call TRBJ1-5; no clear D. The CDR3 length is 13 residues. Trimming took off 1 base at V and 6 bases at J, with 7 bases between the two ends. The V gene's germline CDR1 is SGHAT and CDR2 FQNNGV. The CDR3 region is CASSLGTSQPQHF. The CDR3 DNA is TGTGCCAGCAGCTTAGGAACTAGTCAGCCCCAGCATTTT.

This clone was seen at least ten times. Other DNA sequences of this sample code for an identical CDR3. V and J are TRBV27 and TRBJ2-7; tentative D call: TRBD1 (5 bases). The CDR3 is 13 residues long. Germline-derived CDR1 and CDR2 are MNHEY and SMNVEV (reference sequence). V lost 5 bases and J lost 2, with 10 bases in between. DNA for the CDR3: TGTGCCAGCAGTCTCGCACAGGCCTACGAGCAGTACTTC. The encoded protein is CASSLAQAYEQYF.

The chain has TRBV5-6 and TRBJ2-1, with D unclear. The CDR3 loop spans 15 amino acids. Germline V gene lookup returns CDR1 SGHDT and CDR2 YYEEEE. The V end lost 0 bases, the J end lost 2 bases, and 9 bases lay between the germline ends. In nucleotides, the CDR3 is TGTGCCAGCAGCTTGGGGATCTTGGCCTACAATGAGCAGTTCTTC. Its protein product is CASSLGILAYNEQFF.

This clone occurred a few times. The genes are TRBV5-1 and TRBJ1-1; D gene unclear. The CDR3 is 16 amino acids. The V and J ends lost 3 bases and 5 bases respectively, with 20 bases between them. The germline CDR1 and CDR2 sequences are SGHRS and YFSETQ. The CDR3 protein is CASSSTTDRVGTEAFF. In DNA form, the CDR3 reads TGCGCCAGCAGCTCCACCACCGACCGGGTGGGGACTGAAGCTTTCTTT.

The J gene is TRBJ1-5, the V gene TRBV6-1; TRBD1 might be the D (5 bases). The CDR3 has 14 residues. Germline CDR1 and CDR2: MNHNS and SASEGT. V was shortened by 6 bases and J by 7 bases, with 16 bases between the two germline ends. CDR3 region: CASRHDRVEQPQHF. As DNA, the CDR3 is TGTGCCAGCAGGCACGACAGAGTAGAGCAGCCCCAGCATTTT.

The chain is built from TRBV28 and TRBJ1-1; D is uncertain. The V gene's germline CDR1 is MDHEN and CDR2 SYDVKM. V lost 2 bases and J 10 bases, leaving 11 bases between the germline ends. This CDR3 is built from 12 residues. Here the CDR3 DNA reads TGTGCCAGCAGTTTACGGGGTATTGGAGCTTTCTTT. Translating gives CASSLRGIGAFF.

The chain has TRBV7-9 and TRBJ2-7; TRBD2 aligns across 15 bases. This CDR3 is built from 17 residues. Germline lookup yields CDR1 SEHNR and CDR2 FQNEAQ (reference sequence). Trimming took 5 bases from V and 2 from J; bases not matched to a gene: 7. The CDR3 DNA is TGTGCCAGCAGCCCCGGACTAGCGGGAGGGATCGCCTACGAGCAGTACTTC. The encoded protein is CASSPGLAGGIAYEQYF.

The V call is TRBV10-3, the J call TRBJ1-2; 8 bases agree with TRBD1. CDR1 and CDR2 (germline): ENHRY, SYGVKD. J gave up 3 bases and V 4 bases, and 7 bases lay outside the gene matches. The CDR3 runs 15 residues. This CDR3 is CAISGAGGEDYGYTF. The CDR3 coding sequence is TGTGCCATCAGTGGGGCAGGGGGCGAGGACTATGGCTACACCTTC.

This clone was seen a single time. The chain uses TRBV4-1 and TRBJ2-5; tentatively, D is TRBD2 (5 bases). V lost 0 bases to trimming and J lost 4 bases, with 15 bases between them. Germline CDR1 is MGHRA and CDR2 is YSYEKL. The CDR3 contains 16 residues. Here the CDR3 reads CASSQDIFRGLETQYF. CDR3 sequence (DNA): TGCGCCAGCAGCCAAGACATCTTTCGGGGATTAGAGACCCAGTACTTC.

CDR3 nucleotides: TGTGCCAGCAGTTACTCTCCCGGGGCCGATGAAGCTTTCTTT. Its protein product is CASSYSPGADEAFF. The chain recombines TRBV6-5 with TRBJ1-1; possibly TRBD1 for D (5 bases). This CDR3 is 14 amino acids long. Trimming shortened V by 0 bases and J by 7 bases, and 12 bases separated the two germline ends. The germline gives CDR1 MNHEY, CDR2 SVGAGI.

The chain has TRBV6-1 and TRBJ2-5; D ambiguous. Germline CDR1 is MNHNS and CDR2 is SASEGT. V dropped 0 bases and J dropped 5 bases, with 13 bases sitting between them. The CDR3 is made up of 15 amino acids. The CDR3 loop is CASSEARSRSETQYF. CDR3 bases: TGTGCCAGCAGTGAAGCGCGGTCTAGATCGGAGACCCAGTACTTC.

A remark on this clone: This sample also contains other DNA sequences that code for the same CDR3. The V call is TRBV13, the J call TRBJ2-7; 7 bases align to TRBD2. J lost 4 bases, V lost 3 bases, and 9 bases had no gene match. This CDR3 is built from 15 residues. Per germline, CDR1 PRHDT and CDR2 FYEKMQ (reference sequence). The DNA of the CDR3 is TGTGCCAGCAGCTTCACCAGCGGGGTTGGATACGAGCAGTACTTC. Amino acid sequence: CASSFTSGVGYEQYF.

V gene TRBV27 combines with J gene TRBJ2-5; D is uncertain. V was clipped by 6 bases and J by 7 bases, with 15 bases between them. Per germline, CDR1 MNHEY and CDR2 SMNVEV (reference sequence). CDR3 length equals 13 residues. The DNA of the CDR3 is TGTGCCAGCAGAAATGGGTCGCCGGGGACCCAGTACTTC. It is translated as CASRNGSPGTQYF.

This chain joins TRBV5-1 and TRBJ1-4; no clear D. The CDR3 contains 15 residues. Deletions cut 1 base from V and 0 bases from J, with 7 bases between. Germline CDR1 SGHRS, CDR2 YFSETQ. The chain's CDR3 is CASSLTPATNEKLFF. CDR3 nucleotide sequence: TGCGCCAGCAGCTTGACACCTGCAACTAATGAAAAACTGTTTTTT.

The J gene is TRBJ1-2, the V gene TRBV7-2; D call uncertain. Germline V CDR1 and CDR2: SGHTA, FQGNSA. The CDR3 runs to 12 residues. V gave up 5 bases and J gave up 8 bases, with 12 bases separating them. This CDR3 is CASSLIPGGYTF. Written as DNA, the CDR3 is TGTGCCAGCAGCCTAATCCCTGGGGGCTACACCTTC.

DNA for the CDR3: TGTGCCAGCCCTACCCCGGGACACAACTCCTACGAGCAGTACTTC. Translation gives CASPTPGHNSYEQYF. The chain combines TRBV27 with TRBJ2-7, with D perhaps matching TRBD1 (6 bases). V was trimmed by 8 bases and J by 0 bases, leaving 17 bases between them. Looked up from germline, CDR1 is MNHEY and CDR2 is SMNVEV (reference sequence). The CDR3 has 15 amino acids.

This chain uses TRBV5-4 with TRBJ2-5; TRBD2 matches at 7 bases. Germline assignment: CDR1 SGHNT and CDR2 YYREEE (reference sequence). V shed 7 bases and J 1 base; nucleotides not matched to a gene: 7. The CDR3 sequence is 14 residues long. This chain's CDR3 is CASGGAGIQETQYF. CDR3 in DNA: TGTGCCAGCGGAGGAGCGGGGATCCAAGAGACCCAGTACTTC.

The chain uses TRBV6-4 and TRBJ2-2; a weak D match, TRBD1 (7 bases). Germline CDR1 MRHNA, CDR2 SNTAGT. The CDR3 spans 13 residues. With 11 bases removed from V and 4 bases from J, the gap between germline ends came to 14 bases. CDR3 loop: CASRGAPTGELFF. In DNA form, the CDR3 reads TGTGCCTCCAGGGGGGCTCCCACCGGGGAGCTGTTTTTT.

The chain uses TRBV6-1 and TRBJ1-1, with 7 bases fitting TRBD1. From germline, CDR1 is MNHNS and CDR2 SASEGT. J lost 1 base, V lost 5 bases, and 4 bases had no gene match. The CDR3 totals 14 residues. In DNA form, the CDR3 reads TGTGCCAGCAGTACCCGGACAGGGAACACTGAAGCTTTCTTT. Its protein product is CASSTRTGNTEAFF.

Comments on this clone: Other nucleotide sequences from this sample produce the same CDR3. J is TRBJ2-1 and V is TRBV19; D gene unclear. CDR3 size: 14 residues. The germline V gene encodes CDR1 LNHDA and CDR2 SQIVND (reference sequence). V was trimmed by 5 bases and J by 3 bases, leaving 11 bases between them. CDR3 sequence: CASSSGGDYNEQFF. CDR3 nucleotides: TGTGCCAGTAGTTCGGGTGGGGACTACAATGAGCAGTTCTTC.

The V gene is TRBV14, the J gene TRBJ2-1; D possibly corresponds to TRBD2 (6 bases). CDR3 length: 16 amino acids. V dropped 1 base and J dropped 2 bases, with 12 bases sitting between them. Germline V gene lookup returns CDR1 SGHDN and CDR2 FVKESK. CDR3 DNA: TGTGCCAGCAGCCAAGGGATAGCGGCACCCTACAATGAGCAGTTCTTC. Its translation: CASSQGIAAPYNEQFF.